A few counts support the clone carrying this TCR beta chain. The data derive from a study of cytomegalovirus exposure and HLA in healthy donors. With V trimmed by 0 bases and J by 3 bases, 4 bases remained unmatched. Germline V gives CDR1 PRHDT, CDR2 FYEKMQ (reference sequence). This CDR3 is 16 amino acids long. Generated by immunoSEQ multiplex PCR, the TCRdb table keeps only in-frame clones and is missing some. In the table there are under 130,000 clones, 85% to 90% of which are singletons. Sequencing input: PBMCs. The TCR sequence derives from a woman under 30 in good health and CMV-seropositive. J is TRBJ2-7 and V is TRBV13, with 11 bases matching TRBD1. CDR3 DNA: TGTGCCAGCAGCTTAGGAACCGGGACAGGGGGCTACGAGCAGTACTTC. Translating it yields CASSLGTGTGGYEQYF.